These 9 T cell receptor beta chains share one sample of origin, sequenced in a study of blood T cell repertoires in COVID-19. Produced via immunoSEQ multiplex PCR; TCRdb's table is partial and in-frame only. The sample records 150,000 to 200,000 clones, 85% being singletons. Sequenced material: peripheral blood. These TCRs come from a human donor with acute or convalescent COVID-19. The donor label of this sample is uncertain.

This chain uses TRBV15 with TRBJ1-6; possibly TRBD1 for D (6 bases). The V end lost 3 bases, the J end lost 7 bases, and 25 bases lay between the germline ends. This CDR3 region has 19 residues. Germline assignment: CDR1 LNHNV and CDR2 YYDKDF (reference sequence). CDR3 sequence: CATSRGLGLGGPANSPLHF. DNA for the CDR3: TGTGCCACCAGCAGGGGACTGGGGTTGGGGGGGCCTGCCAATTCACCCCTCCACTTT.

This sequence joins TRBV5-8 and TRBJ2-3, with TRBD1 matching over 12 bases. Germline V lookup: CDR1 SGHTS, CDR2 YDEGEE. The CDR3 covers 15 residues. The V segment lost 0 bases and the J segment 4 bases; nucleotides outside the gene matches: 0. DNA of the CDR3: TGTGCCAGCAGCTTGGGGGACAGGGGGCCAGATACGCAGTATTTT. Encoded protein: CASSLGDRGPDTQYF.

V is TRBV7-9 and J is TRBJ2-1; TRBD1 might be the D (6 bases). V was pared by 1 base and J by 0 bases, with 10 bases between. The CDR3 covers 16 residues. CDR1 and CDR2 from the germline V gene are SEHNR and FQNEAQ (reference sequence). Here the CDR3 DNA reads TGTGCCAGCAGCTTAGGGGGGCCTAGCTCCTACAATGAGCAGTTCTTC. Amino acids: CASSLGGPSSYNEQFF.

This clone was recorded once. This rearrangement joins TRBV9 to TRBJ1-2; tentative D call: TRBD1 (6 bases). The germline V gene encodes CDR1 SGDLS and CDR2 YYNGEE. The CDR3 extends over 13 amino acids. V lost 2 bases and J 8 bases, leaving 13 bases between the germline ends. Here the CDR3 reads CASSVLLGAGYTF. CDR3 nucleotide sequence: TGTGCCAGCAGCGTCCTCCTGGGGGCGGGCTACACCTTC.

J is TRBJ1-5 and V is TRBV7-8; 10 nucleotides line up with TRBD1. CDR1 SGHVS and CDR2 FQNEAQ come from the germline V gene. V lost 6 bases, J lost 1 base, and 12 bases stayed unmatched. This CDR3 comprises 18 residues. The DNA for the CDR3 is TGTGCCAGCAGTACTGCCGGGACAGGGGATGCGAGCAATCAGCCCCAGCATTTT. Encoded protein: CASSTAGTGDASNQPQHF.

This sequence joins TRBV3-1 (or the pseudogene TRBV3-2) and TRBJ1-2; D gene ambiguous. V was trimmed by 0 bases and J by 4 bases, leaving 9 bases between them. Germline loops: CDR1 LGHDT, CDR2 YNNKEL (reference sequence). This CDR3 contains 14 residues. The CDR3 loop reads CASSQDTVAYGYTF. The CDR3 DNA sequence: TGTGCCAGCAGCCAAGACACAGTCGCCTATGGCTACACCTTC.

This sequence joins TRBV6-5 and TRBJ1-2; D may be TRBD1 (5 bases). The CDR3 runs 14 residues. Trimming took off 7 bases at V and 5 bases at J, with 17 bases between the two ends. Germline loops: CDR1 MNHEY, CDR2 SVGAGI. CDR3 nucleotides: TGTGCCAGCACCAACGGGGGGAGTTTATATGGCTACACCTTC. Amino acids: CASTNGGSLYGYTF.

The chain carries TRBV27 and TRBJ1-2; D is unresolved. Trimming stripped 7 bases from V and 4 bases from J, with 19 bases between. This CDR3 comprises 15 residues. Per germline, CDR1 MNHEY and CDR2 SMNVEV (reference sequence). The CDR3 bases are TGTGCCAGCACCCCAAATTGGGAGTCCGGCTATGGCTACACCTTC. Translated: CASTPNWESGYGYTF.

The CDR3 protein is CASSNRANTGELFF. CDR3 coding DNA: TGTGCCAGCAGTAACAGGGCGAACACCGGGGAGCTGTTTTTT. The gene calls are TRBV2 and TRBJ2-2, with D possibly TRBD1 on 6 matching bases. V was cut by 5 bases and J by 0 bases, with 7 bases left in between. In germline, CDR1 is SNHLY, CDR2 FYNNEI. The CDR3 is 14 residues long.